Below, 3 T cell receptor beta chains from the same sample are listed, as sequenced in a study of CD4 T cells in relation to SARS-CoV-2 and coronaviruses. Only in-frame clones appear in the TCRdb table, and some are missing; sequencing was by immunoSEQ multiplex PCR. The sample includes tens of thousands of clones, over 60% of them seen just once. Unexposed donor CD4+ T cells date from about 2011-2018, before the COVID-19 pandemic. Isolation of CD4+ T cells took place after 10 days in culture. Their antigens are not known. Material: CD4+ T cells from PBMCs, cultured in vitro. Source of these receptors: a human donor in good health.

The V gene is TRBV7-3, the J gene TRBJ1-4, with D unresolved. The V end was cut by 9 bases, the J end by 8 bases, with 16 bases between. This CDR3 spans 13 amino acids. Germline CDR1 SGHTA, CDR2 FQGTGA. The CDR3 DNA is TGTGCCAGTCTCCGGGCCCTCGGGGAAAAACTGTTTTTT. Its protein product is CASLRALGEKLFF.

The genes are TRBV13 and TRBJ2-1; TRBD2 matches at 10 bases. CDR1 is PRHDT, CDR2 FYEKMQ, per germline (reference sequence). The CDR3 has 20 amino acids. V lost 5 bases and J lost 0; bases outside the gene matches: 16. This CDR3 is CASSRSSSGSGGSSYNEQFF. Here the CDR3 DNA reads TGTGCCAGCAGCCGGTCTTCGTCCGGTAGCGGGGGGAGCTCCTACAATGAGCAGTTCTTC.

V and J are TRBV12-5 and TRBJ2-7; TRBD1 aligns across 8 bases. The CDR3 totals 14 residues. Germline CDR1 and CDR2: LGHNT and FRNRAP. Unmatched junction bases numbered 8, after V lost 7 bases and J lost 3 bases. The CDR3 spells CASARGQVFYEQYF. For the CDR3, the DNA is TGTGCTAGTGCCAGGGGACAGGTTTTCTACGAGCAGTACTTC. The whole variable domain, remainder taken from reference TRBV12-5 and TRBJ2-7, is DARVTQTPRHKVTEMGQEVTMRCQPILGHNTVFWYRQTMMQGLELLAYFRNRAPLDDSGMPKDRFSAEMPDATLATLKIQPSEPRDSAVYFCASARGQVFYEQYFGPGTRLTVT.